This entry is about one TCR beta chain. Its specificity is not known. The V gene end was trimmed by 0 bases and the J gene end by 6 bases; junction bases not matched to a gene: 8. Per germline, CDR1 WNHNN and CDR2 SYGVQD (reference sequence). The CDR3 loop spans 16 amino acids. The record originates from a study of cytomegalovirus exposure and HLA in healthy donors. Study-wide findings and caveats: Follow-up analysis later connected one missense variant in DCLRE1C with trimming of TCR beta V- and J-genes. The study dropped some indistinguishable V segments, TRBV6-2 and TRBV6-3 among them.

The PCR ran on 60 Vbeta and 13 Jbeta primers. Profiled with immunoSEQ multiplex PCR; TCRdb holds only in-frame clones, not every one. The table includes some 150,000 clones, about 86% detected once. The genes are TRBV10-1 and TRBJ2-3; 8 nucleotides match TRBD2. Sequencing was done on a sample of PBMCs. The source of this sequence is a man aged 40-55 years in good health and CMV-seropositive. The CDR3 DNA is TGCGCCAGCAGTGAGTCGTACACGGGAGGGAAGGATACGCAGTATTTT. Translated, it gives CASSESYTGGKDTQYF.